The 14 T cell receptor beta chains below all came from one sample that was sequenced in a study of blood T cell repertoires in COVID-19. The data were produced by immunoSEQ multiplex PCR, yet TCRdb's version contains in-frame clones alone and is incomplete. The sample shows over 250,000 clones, roughly 91% of them seen only once. The material sequenced was PBMCs or T cells enriched from blood (not recorded which). All receptors derive from a woman aged 55-70 years who had recovered from COVID-19.

The V and J genes are TRBV11-3 and TRBJ2-7; no clear D gene. Per germline, CDR1 SGHNT and CDR2 YENEEA. Trimming pared 5 bases from V and 3 bases from J, leaving 8 bases between. The CDR3 is 12 amino acids. This CDR3 reads CASSRVFYEQYF. As DNA, the CDR3 is TGTGCCAGCAGCCGGGTCTTCTACGAGCAGTACTTC. Using reference TRBV11-3 and TRBJ2-7 for the parts outside the CDR3, the full variable domain is EAGVVQSPRYKIIEKKQPVAFWCNPISGHNTLYWYLQNLGQGPELLIRYENEEAVDDSQLPKDRFSAERLKGVDSTLKIQPAELGDSAVYLCASSRVFYEQYFGPGTRLTVT.

This chain connects TRBV27 to TRBJ2-3; unclear D gene. The V end was cut by 2 bases, the J end by 6 bases, with 12 bases between. Germline assignment: CDR1 MNHEY and CDR2 SMNVEV (reference sequence). The CDR3 runs to 14 residues. CDR3 nucleotides: TGTGCCAGCAGTTTAAAACCCATGACTGATACGCAGTATTTT. It specifies CASSLKPMTDTQYF.

A note on this clone: Germline and junction disagree at one end, which may indicate a read error. The chain employs TRBV3-1 (or the pseudogene TRBV3-2) and TRBJ2-7; D may be TRBD1 (6 bases). Germline CDR1 is LGHDT and CDR2 is YNNKEL (reference sequence). The CDR3 runs 13 residues. CDR3 sequence reads: CASSFGTGKTLIF. The CDR3 DNA sequence: TGTGCCAGCAGCTTTGGCACAGGGAAGACGTTGATCTTC.

This chain uses TRBV4-1 with TRBJ1-1; maybe TRBD1 (5 bases). The CDR3 sequence is 16 residues long. Germline V gives CDR1 MGHRA, CDR2 YSYEKL. The ends were cut back, 5 bases at V and 2 bases at J, with 18 bases in the middle. The CDR3 DNA reads as TGCGCCAGCAGCTCCAGCAGGGCCGTCCTAAACACTGAAGCTTTCTTT. Translation: CASSSSRAVLNTEAFF.

The V gene is TRBV5-5, the J gene TRBJ1-4; no definite D call. The length of the CDR3 is 17 residues. CDR1 SGHKS and CDR2 YYEKEE come from the germline V gene (reference sequence). Trimming removed 1 base from V and 4 bases from J, with 17 bases in between. The CDR3 bases are TGTGCCAGCAGCTTGCAGTTTCCGGGTTCGGGTAATGAAAAACTGTTTTTT. Translating it yields CASSLQFPGSGNEKLFF.

The genes are TRBV6-5 and TRBJ1-2, with 7 bases that match TRBD1. Germline lookup yields CDR1 MNHEY and CDR2 SVGAGI. Trimming at V came to 7 bases and at J to 6 bases, leaving 8 bases not matched to a gene. The CDR3 spans 13 residues. CDR3 sequence reads: CASNSQGDDGYTF. CDR3 nucleotide sequence: TGTGCCAGCAATTCGCAGGGGGACGATGGCTACACCTTC.

The table lists this clone with a count of one. This chain joins TRBV28 and TRBJ1-2; 7 bases map to TRBD1. V lost 6 bases and J lost 5; bases outside the gene matches: 9. This CDR3 is 14 amino acids long. The V gene's germline CDR1 is MDHEN and CDR2 SYDVKM. The CDR3 bases are TGTGCCAGCAGCTTACAGGGGACACCTTATGGCTACACCTTC. Translated, it gives CASSLQGTPYGYTF.

This chain joins TRBV21-1 and TRBJ1-5; the D call TRBD1 from the table was never checked on the DNA. TRBV21-1 is a known pseudogene. There are 14 residues in the CDR3. The CDR3 sequence: CASNSDRGHQPQHF. In DNA, the CDR3 is TGTGCCAGCAATTCGGACAGGGGGCATCAGCCCCAGCATTTT.

The chain joins TRBV5-1 to TRBJ2-1, with 10 positions matching TRBD1. V lost 0 bases to trimming and J lost 7 bases; unmatched junction nucleotides: 10. The V gene's germline CDR1 is SGHRS and CDR2 YFSETQ. The CDR3 runs to 17 residues. CDR3 loop: CASSLGQGAVKRNEQFF. CDR3 in DNA: TGCGCCAGCAGCTTGGGACAGGGGGCGGTAAAAAGAAATGAGCAGTTCTTC.

The chain carries TRBV15 and TRBJ1-1; D might be TRBD1 (5 bases). This CDR3 is built from 13 residues. V lost 3 bases to trimming and J lost 3 bases, with 8 bases between them. Germline CDR1 and CDR2: LNHNV and YYDKDF (reference sequence). The CDR3 is CATSSRGDTEAFF. For the CDR3, the DNA is TGTGCCACCAGCAGTCGGGGGGACACTGAAGCTTTCTTT.

For the CDR3, the DNA is TGTGCCAGCAGCCAACTGAACAGGGAGGGAGAAAAACTGTTTTTT. It codes for CASSQLNREGEKLFF. V usage is TRBV14 and J usage is TRBJ1-4, with D perhaps TRBD1 (6 bases). CDR3 size: 15 residues. Germline CDR1 SGHDN, CDR2 FVKESK. Deletions cut 2 bases from V and 8 bases from J, with 15 bases between.

This clone was picked up a small number of times. V and J are TRBV18 and TRBJ1-1; 11 positions match TRBD1. Germline CDR1 KGHSH, CDR2 LQKENI. V trimming: 5 bases; J trimming: 4 bases; junction bases outside the gene matches: 9. This CDR3 spans 16 amino acids. This CDR3 reads CASSSGTGGLGTEAFF. Written as DNA, the CDR3 is TGTGCCAGCTCATCCGGGACAGGGGGATTAGGCACTGAAGCTTTCTTT.

The chain carries TRBV11-3 and TRBJ2-1, with a possible D match to TRBD2 (5 bases). Trimming took off 4 bases at V and 8 bases at J, with 21 bases between the two ends. The CDR3 loop spans 16 amino acids. Germline loops: CDR1 SGHNT, CDR2 YENEEA. CDR3 sequence (DNA): TGTGCCAGCAGCTATTACCGGACCCCCGGGGTCGATGAGCAGTTCTTC. Its protein product is CASSYYRTPGVDEQFF.

This clone was seen just once. The chain combines TRBV11-3 with TRBJ1-1; the D is unclear. The CDR3 consists of 14 residues. With 1 base removed from V and 0 bases from J, the gap between germline ends came to 6 bases. CDR1 and CDR2 (germline): SGHNT, YENEEA. CDR3 DNA sequence: TGTGCCAGCAGCTTAGGCGAGATGAACACTGAAGCTTTCTTT. Residues: CASSLGEMNTEAFF.